These 3 T cell receptor beta chains were all obtained from the same sample, sequenced in a study of T and B cells in COVID-19 patients. BIOMED2 TRB-A/B primer pools were used in multiplex TRB PCR. TCRdb recomputed calls from the multiplex PCR reads with MiXCR, one row per CDR3 protein. This sample carries thousands of distinct CDR3 sequences, about a third of them seen once, and the ten largest clones take roughly 25%. TRB was amplified from around 230-520 ng of blood genomic DNA. The sequenced material came from blood. Receptors were obtained from a human donor who had recovered from COVID-19.

Comment on this clonotype: The junction departs from the called germline gene at one end, perhaps through a read error. The rearrangement links TRBV27 to TRBJ2-7; D is undetermined. This CDR3 region has 14 residues. Germline V gives CDR1 MNHEY, CDR2 SMNVEV (reference sequence). CDR3 in DNA: TGTGTCAGCAGTACTGAATGGTCCTCCTACGAGCAGTACTTC. Encoded protein: CVSSTEWSSYEQYF.

The chain couples TRBV24-1 to TRBJ2-5; D remains unclear. The CDR3 is made up of 12 amino acids. Trimming left V 2 bases short and J 4 bases short, with 4 bases between. Germline V gene lookup returns CDR1 KGHDR and CDR2 SFDVKD. The CDR3 nucleotides are TGTGCCACCAGTGATTACGGAGAGACCCAGTACTTC. The encoded protein is CATSDYGETQYF.

The chain is built from TRBV6-1 and TRBJ2-2; D uncertain. CDR1 is MNHNS, CDR2 SASEGT, per germline. Trimming left V 8 bases short and J 2 bases short, with 9 bases between. The CDR3 has 13 residues. The CDR3 coding sequence is TGTGCCAGCCACGGCACCAACACCGGGGAGCTGTTTTTT. It encodes CASHGTNTGELFF.